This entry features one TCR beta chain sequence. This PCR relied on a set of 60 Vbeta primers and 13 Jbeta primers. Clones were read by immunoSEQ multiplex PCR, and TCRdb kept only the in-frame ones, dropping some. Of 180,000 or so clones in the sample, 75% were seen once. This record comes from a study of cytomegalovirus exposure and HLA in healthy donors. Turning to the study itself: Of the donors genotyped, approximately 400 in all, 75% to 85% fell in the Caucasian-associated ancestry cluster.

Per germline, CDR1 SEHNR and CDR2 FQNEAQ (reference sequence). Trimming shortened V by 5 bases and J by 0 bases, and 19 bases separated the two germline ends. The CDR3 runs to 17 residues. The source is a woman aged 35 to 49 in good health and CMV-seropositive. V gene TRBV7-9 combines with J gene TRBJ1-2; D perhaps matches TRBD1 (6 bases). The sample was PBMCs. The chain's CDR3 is CASSGGGRLLANYGYTF. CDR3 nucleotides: TGTGCCAGCAGCGGGGGGGGCAGGTTGTTGGCTAACTATGGCTACACCTTC.